The next 32 T cell receptor beta chains were all read from a single sample in a study of T cells in Graves' hyperthyroidism and ophthalmopathy. From RNA transcripts, TCR beta CDR3 regions were amplified. The TCR CDR3 first-round RT-PCR relied on the HTBI primer set. TCRdb re-analysed the multiplex PCR reads in MiXCR, keeping a single row per CDR3 protein. The table shows fewer than 900,000 distinct CDR3 sequences, with about 17% occurring only once. The sample was blood. These receptor sequences come from a woman in her forties or fifties with Graves' hyperthyroidism that later progressed to Graves' ophthalmopathy.

This rearrangement joins TRBV7-9 to TRBJ1-6; maybe TRBD1 (6 bases). Germline CDR1 is SEHNR and CDR2 is FQNEAQ (reference sequence). This CDR3 region has 15 residues. Trimming took off 7 bases at V and 13 bases at J, with 23 bases between the two ends. CDR3 sequence: CASTSEGDSGAPLHF. Written as DNA, the CDR3 is TGTGCCAGCACCTCCGAGGGGGACTCCGGCGCCCCCCTCCACTTT. The full variable domain, rest sourced from reference TRBV7-9 and TRBJ1-6, is DTGVSQNPRHKITKRGQNVTFRCDPISEHNRLYWYRQTLGQGPEFLTYFQNEAQLEKSRLLSDRFSAERPKGSFSTLEIQRTEQGDSAMYLCASTSEGDSGAPLHFGNGTRLTVT.

The V and J genes are TRBV20-1 and TRBJ2-7, with D perhaps TRBD1 or TRBD2 (5 bases each). The CDR3 length is 10 residues. Per germline, CDR1 DFQATT and CDR2 SNEGSKA (reference sequence). Trimming pared 6 bases from V and 5 bases from J, leaving 8 bases between. This CDR3 reads CSARDHEQYF. The CDR3 coding sequence is TGCAGTGCGAGGGACCACGAGCAGTACTTC.

The table lists this clonotype with a few counts. V is TRBV6-1 and J is TRBJ2-2, with 9 nucleotides matching TRBD1. The J segment lost 5 bases and the V segment lost 2 bases, leaving 6 bases of the junction unmatched. The CDR3 covers 16 residues. In germline, CDR1 is MNHNS, CDR2 SASEGT. The CDR3 is CASSERGTGRTGELFF. DNA for the CDR3: TGTGCCAGCAGTGAAAGGGGGACAGGGAGGACCGGGGAGCTGTTTTTT.

There are many counts of this clonotype. The rearrangement links TRBV30 to TRBJ2-1, with 8 bases aligning to TRBD2. Germline lookup yields CDR1 GTSNPN and CDR2 SVGIG (reference sequence). This CDR3 has 14 residues. V shed 3 bases, J shed 3 bases, and the junction held 4 bases outside the gene matches. CDR3 loop: CAWSPLADYNEQFF. Written as DNA, the CDR3 is TGTGCCTGGAGCCCACTAGCGGACTACAATGAGCAGTTCTTC.

At least ten counts were recorded for this clonotype. The chain employs TRBV5-1 and TRBJ2-2; D is uncertain. The germline V gene has CDR1 SGHRS and CDR2 YFSETQ. Trimming stripped 0 bases from V and 1 base from J, with 7 bases between. The CDR3 is made up of 15 amino acids. CDR3 bases: TGCGCCAGCAGCTTGGAACAGCGGAACACCGGGGAGCTGTTTTTT. Translating gives CASSLEQRNTGELFF. Full variable domain (remainder filled in from reference TRBV5-1 and TRBJ2-2): KAGVTQTPRYLIKTRGQQVTLSCSPISGHRSVSWYQQTPGQGLQFLFEYFSETQRNKGNFPGRFSGRQFSNSRSEMNVSTLELGDSALYLCASSLEQRNTGELFFGEGSRLTVL.

CDR3 sequence (DNA): TGTGCCAGCAGCTTGCGGGACGTCTGGACCGGGGAGCTGTTTTTT. Translation: CASSLRDVWTGELFF. This chain connects TRBV5-6 to TRBJ2-2, with D perhaps assigned TRBD1 or TRBD2 (5 bases each). V was shortened by 1 base and J by 5 bases, with 12 bases between the two germline ends. Germline values: CDR1 SGHDT, CDR2 YYEEEE. The CDR3 consists of 15 residues.

In this sample, this clonotype turned up many times. This sequence joins TRBV20-1 and TRBJ1-2; 7 bases are shared with TRBD1. The CDR3 is 14 amino acids. The V gene end was trimmed by 2 bases and the J gene end by 0 bases; junction bases not matched to a gene: 3. Germline lookup yields CDR1 DFQATT and CDR2 SNEGSKA (reference sequence). CDR3 bases: TGCAGTGCTAGATCCGACAGGGCTAACTATGGCTACACCTTC. As protein: CSARSDRANYGYTF.

This clonotype has more than one count but fewer than ten. The chain carries TRBV9 and TRBJ2-6; a weak D match, TRBD2 (5 bases). V gave up 0 bases and J gave up 0 bases, with 10 bases separating them. CDR3 size: 17 residues. Germline V gene lookup returns CDR1 SGDLS and CDR2 YYNGEE. DNA of the CDR3: TGTGCCAGCAGCGTAGCTTCCCGGGGCTCTGGGGCCAACGTCCTGACTTTC. This encodes CASSVASRGSGANVLTF.

There are many counts of this clonotype. The chain couples TRBV6-1 to TRBJ1-1; 7 bases map to TRBD1. The CDR3 consists of 13 residues. Trimming cost V 6 bases and J 3 bases; bases outside gene matches: 4. Germline-derived CDR1 and CDR2 are MNHNS and SASEGT. The chain's CDR3 is CASRKGTDTEAFF. In nucleotides, the CDR3 is TGTGCCAGCAGAAAAGGGACAGACACTGAAGCTTTCTTT.

This clonotype was seen repeatedly, ten times or more. The chain couples TRBV20-1 to TRBJ1-1, with D possibly matching TRBD1 (5 bases). Germline V gene data show CDR1 as DFQATT and CDR2 as SNEGSKA (reference sequence). Trimming took 0 bases from V and 0 from J, leaving 8 bases between them. The CDR3 loop spans 14 amino acids. The CDR3 loop is CSARDRGMNTEAFF. CDR3 bases: TGCAGTGCTAGAGATAGGGGAATGAACACTGAAGCTTTCTTT.

The sample holds a few counts of this clonotype. The rearrangement uses TRBV2 and TRBJ1-2; TRBD1 agrees at 9 bases. CDR1 and CDR2 from the germline V gene are SNHLY and FYNNEI. This CDR3 spans 16 amino acids. V lost 6 bases to trimming and J lost 4 bases; unmatched junction nucleotides: 12. CDR3 loop: CASSTFTGGDPYGYTF. The CDR3 DNA reads TGTGCCAGCAGCACGTTCACAGGGGGCGACCCCTATGGCTACACCTTC. Complete variable domain (other parts from reference TRBV2 and TRBJ1-2): EPEVTQTPSHQVTQMGQEVILRCVPISNHLYFYWYRQILGQKVEFLVSFYNNEISEKSEIFDDQFSVERPDGSNFTLKIRSTKLEDSAMYFCASSTFTGGDPYGYTFGSGTRLTVV.

The chain couples TRBV4-1 to TRBJ2-2, with TRBD2 as a possible D gene (7 bases). Trimming left V 3 bases short and J 6 bases short, with 11 bases between. Germline CDR1 is MGHRA and CDR2 is YSYEKL. This CDR3 has 14 amino acids. The CDR3 sequence is CASSHREGAGELFF. The DNA for the CDR3 is TGCGCCAGCAGCCACAGGGAGGGGGCCGGGGAGCTGTTTTTT.

This clonotype came up a few times. The chain links TRBV20-1 to TRBJ1-5, with unresolved D. The CDR3 has 15 residues. Trimming pared 6 bases from V and 3 bases from J, leaving 18 bases between. Germline V CDR1 and CDR2: DFQATT, SNEGSKA (reference sequence). The CDR3 here is CSADSDGGYNQPQHF. In DNA, the CDR3 is TGCAGTGCGGATTCAGACGGTGGGTACAATCAGCCCCAGCATTTT.

Many counts were recorded for this clonotype. V usage is TRBV12-5 and J usage is TRBJ1-5; D might be TRBD1 (5 bases). V lost 0 bases to trimming and J lost 6 bases, with 18 bases between them. The CDR3 is 17 residues long. From germline, CDR1 is LGHNT and CDR2 FRNRAP. The CDR3 region is CASGLVRGGVLGQPQHF. CDR3 sequence (DNA): TGTGCTAGTGGTTTGGTACGCGGGGGGGTTCTGGGTCAGCCCCAGCATTTT.

This clonotype was picked up a small number of times. The rearrangement joins TRBV4-1 to TRBJ2-3, with D maybe TRBD2 (6 bases). This CDR3 contains 17 residues. V was shortened by 0 bases and J by 2 bases, with 15 bases between the two germline ends. In germline, CDR1 is MGHRA, CDR2 YSYEKL. In DNA, the CDR3 is TGCGCCAGCAGCCAAGATCGGGCGGGGCGATTCACAGATACGCAGTATTTT. Residues: CASSQDRAGRFTDTQYF.

The table lists this clonotype with many counts. V gene TRBV30 combines with J gene TRBJ1-5; D gene unclear. Germline-derived CDR1 and CDR2 are GTSNPN and SVGIG (reference sequence). V was clipped by 1 base and J by 5 bases, with 9 bases between them. This CDR3 is 13 amino acids long. The CDR3 sequence: CAWSDRGYQPQHF. The CDR3, as DNA: TGTGCCTGGAGTGATAGAGGCTATCAGCCCCAGCATTTT.

This clonotype was picked up a small number of times. The rearrangement links TRBV6-1 to TRBJ1-1, with D unresolved. The germline gives CDR1 MNHNS, CDR2 SASEGT. V was cut by 8 bases and J by 11 bases, with 21 bases left in between. The CDR3 is 13 residues long. CDR3 nucleotide sequence: TGTGCCAGCGCGTTGGAGGAAAGTTTAGGCGCTTTCTTT. Its protein product is CASALEESLGAFF.

The chain is built from TRBV29-1 and TRBJ1-4; 9 bases line up with TRBD1. The V gene end was trimmed by 6 bases and the J gene end by 7 bases; junction bases not matched to a gene: 6. The CDR3 is 13 residues long. The germline V gene has CDR1 SQVTM and CDR2 ANQGSEA. DNA for the CDR3: TGCAGCGTGGGGACAGGGAACCTTGAAAAACTGTTTTTT. It codes for CSVGTGNLEKLFF.

This clonotype occurred a few times. The chain carries TRBV7-9 and TRBJ1-1; unclear D gene. The V end lost 5 bases, the J end lost 0 bases, and 10 bases lay between the germline ends. The CDR3 consists of 14 residues. The germline V gene has CDR1 SEHNR and CDR2 FQNEAQ (reference sequence). DNA for the CDR3: TGTGCCAGCAGCCCAACCCTGGTGAACACTGAAGCTTTCTTT. The encoded protein is CASSPTLVNTEAFF.

At least ten counts were recorded for this clonotype. The rearrangement joins TRBV6-2 or TRBV6-3 to TRBJ2-7; D unresolved. Germline CDR1 reads MNHEY; CDR2 reads SVGEGT. Trimming stripped 6 bases from V and 0 bases from J, with 6 bases between. The CDR3 length is 12 residues. Written as DNA, the CDR3 is TGTGCCAGCAGGGATGACTCCTACGAGCAGTACTTC. Amino acids: CASRDDSYEQYF.

This clonotype occurred many times. V and J are TRBV2 and TRBJ2-7; tentative D call: TRBD1 (5 bases). The CDR3 contains 14 residues. In germline, CDR1 is SNHLY, CDR2 FYNNEI. V gave up 3 bases and J gave up 0 bases, with 9 bases separating them. CDR3 residues: CASSDQGLSYEQYF. For the CDR3, the DNA is TGTGCCAGCAGTGACCAGGGCCTCTCCTACGAGCAGTACTTC.

There are many counts of this clonotype. This chain connects TRBV27 to TRBJ2-3; 8 positions agree with TRBD2. Trimming cost V 4 bases and J 5 bases; bases outside gene matches: 20. The CDR3 extends over 19 amino acids. Germline V CDR1 and CDR2: MNHEY, SMNVEV (reference sequence). The CDR3 coding sequence is TGTGCCAGCAGTTCTCTGACCGGCGGGGGGTTCACTGTGGGAGATACGCAGTATTTT. Amino acid sequence: CASSSLTGGGFTVGDTQYF.

This clonotype was recorded a few times. This rearrangement joins TRBV18 to TRBJ1-2; D gene uncertain. Deletions cut 2 bases from V and 8 bases from J, with 6 bases between. CDR1 is KGHSH, CDR2 LQKENI, per germline. This CDR3 contains 11 residues. The CDR3 nucleotides read TGTGCCAGCTCACCAACGACGGGCTACACCTTC. This gives the protein CASSPTTGYTF.

The chain joins TRBV28 to TRBJ2-2, with D maybe TRBD1 (6 bases). Looked up from germline, CDR1 is MDHEN and CDR2 is SYDVKM. The CDR3 has 15 residues. Trimming removed 6 bases from V and 3 bases from J, with 14 bases in between. The DNA of the CDR3 is TGTGCCAGCAGCCTAGGACAGTTCTACACCGGGGAGCTGTTTTTT. It specifies CASSLGQFYTGELFF.

The rearrangement links TRBV7-2 to TRBJ1-1; maybe TRBD1 (6 bases). The V end lost 7 bases, the J end lost 6 bases, and 15 bases lay between the germline ends. This CDR3 spans 13 amino acids. CDR1 and CDR2 (germline): SGHTA, FQGNSA. CDR3 loop: CASTRGGWSEAFF. Written as DNA, the CDR3 is TGTGCCAGCACCAGAGGGGGTTGGTCTGAAGCTTTCTTT. The full variable domain, in which reference TRBV7-2 and TRBJ1-1 provide the parts outside the CDR3, is GAGVSQSPSNKVTEKGKDVELRCDPISGHTALYWYRQSLGQGLEFLIYFQGNSAPDKSGLPSDRFSAERTGGSVSTLTIQRTQQEDSAVYLCASTRGGWSEAFFGQGTRLTVV.

The genes are TRBV7-9 and TRBJ1-2; D gene uncertain. The V end lost 5 bases, the J end lost 8 bases, and 15 bases lay between the germline ends. The CDR3 is made up of 13 amino acids. CDR1 and CDR2 from the germline V gene are SEHNR and FQNEAQ (reference sequence). CDR3 sequence: CASSPKDEYGYTF. CDR3 DNA sequence: TGTGCCAGCAGCCCAAAGGACGAGTACGGCTACACCTTC.

This clonotype came up a few times. The rearrangement uses TRBV27 and TRBJ2-1, with D possibly matching TRBD1 (6 bases). V was trimmed by 6 bases and J by 2 bases, leaving 14 bases between them. There are 15 residues in the CDR3. Germline V gene data show CDR1 as MNHEY and CDR2 as SMNVEV (reference sequence). CDR3 sequence reads: CASSTRTVPYNEQFF. CDR3 coding DNA: TGTGCCAGCAGCACCCGGACAGTCCCCTACAATGAGCAGTTCTTC.

This clonotype was seen repeatedly, ten times or more. This rearrangement joins TRBV20-1 to TRBJ2-7; 8 nucleotides agree with TRBD2. V trimming: 3 bases; J trimming: 3 bases; junction bases outside the gene matches: 13. Per germline, CDR1 DFQATT and CDR2 SNEGSKA (reference sequence). The CDR3 is made up of 16 amino acids. The CDR3 loop is CSASGRRGALNYEQYF. CDR3 in DNA: TGCAGTGCTAGCGGTAGGCGGGGGGCCCTTAACTACGAGCAGTACTTC.

The chain employs TRBV7-3 and TRBJ1-3; D gene ambiguous. Germline CDR1 reads SGHTA; CDR2 reads FQGTGA. With 4 bases removed from V and 1 base from J, the gap between germline ends came to 11 bases. The CDR3 runs 15 residues. The CDR3 DNA sequence: TGTGCCAGCAGCTGCACGACGTTGTCTGGAAACACCATATATTTT. The encoded protein is CASSCTTLSGNTIYF.

For the CDR3, the DNA is TGTGCCATCAGTGAGTCGCAAGGACAGGGGGCCACCGGGGAGCTGTTTTTT. It codes for CAISESQGQGATGELFF. The V and J genes are TRBV10-3 and TRBJ2-2, with TRBD1 matching 11 bases. The J segment lost 4 bases and the V segment lost 0 bases, leaving 4 bases of the junction unmatched. Germline V CDR1 and CDR2: ENHRY, SYGVKD. This CDR3 contains 17 residues.

The chain is built from TRBV14 and TRBJ1-3; a weak D match, TRBD1 (6 bases). V lost 5 bases to trimming and J lost 3 bases, with 14 bases between them. CDR1 is SGHDN and CDR2 is FVKESK in the germline V gene. CDR3 length: 15 amino acids. The chain's CDR3 is CASSVDGGLGNTIYF. The CDR3, as DNA: TGTGCCAGCAGCGTAGACGGGGGGCTTGGAAACACCATATATTTT.

This clonotype was counted a few times. J is TRBJ1-1 and V is TRBV9; TRBD1 matches at 10 bases. V shed 3 bases and J 7 bases; nucleotides not matched to a gene: 6. Germline-derived CDR1 and CDR2 are SGDLS and YYNGEE. CDR3 length: 14 residues. For the CDR3, the DNA is TGTGCCAGCAGCGAGAGACAGGGGGCGAATGAAGCTTTCTTT. Translating it yields CASSERQGANEAFF.